The entry below describes one TCR beta chain. The entry originates in a study of blood T cell repertoires in COVID-19. TCRdb's table, derived via immunoSEQ multiplex PCR, lists solely in-frame clones and lacks some. The sample has hundreds of thousands of clones, 88% seen once; the top ten hold approximately 0.8%. Sequenced material: peripheral blood. This TCR was recovered from a woman in her twenties or thirties with acute or convalescent COVID-19.

CDR3 sequence reads: CASRGLTNEQFF. Written as DNA, the CDR3 is TGTGCCAGTAGGGGACTTACGAATGAGCAGTTCTTC. This chain joins TRBV19 and TRBJ2-1; D perhaps matches TRBD2 (6 bases). In germline, CDR1 is LNHDA, CDR2 SQIVND (reference sequence). This CDR3 comprises 12 residues. Trimming stripped 6 bases from V and 7 bases from J, with 10 bases between.